This TCR beta chain originates from a study of identical twins. Unique molecular identifiers were present on the cDNA, and a universal primer site came from template switching. TCRdb independently ran MiXCR on the 5' RACE reads; one entry per CDR3 protein. This sample carries approximately 500,000 distinct CDR3 sequences, nearly 15% of them seen once, and the ten largest clones take more than 0.4%. Germline V gene sequence: CDR1 SEHNR, CDR2 FQNEAQ (reference sequence). Trimming pared 5 bases from V and 4 bases from J, leaving 11 bases between. The CDR3 length is 14 residues. This clonotype was observed a few times. The antigen is not known. The study, taken as a whole, reports: Among out-of-frame alpha sequences shared by twins, low generation probability occurred in excess. In zero-insertion analyses, partial confounding could arise from invariant MAIT and iNKT cells.

These data were likewise used in another study, on yellow fever vaccine responses in identical twins.

The chain employs TRBV7-9 and TRBJ2-2; D is ambiguous. The sample was CD4+ T cells sorted from blood. This sequence was found in a woman younger than 30 in good health. The CDR3 here is CASSPQPGTGELFF. CDR3 DNA sequence: TGTGCCAGCAGCCCTCAACCAGGCACCGGGGAGCTGTTTTTT.